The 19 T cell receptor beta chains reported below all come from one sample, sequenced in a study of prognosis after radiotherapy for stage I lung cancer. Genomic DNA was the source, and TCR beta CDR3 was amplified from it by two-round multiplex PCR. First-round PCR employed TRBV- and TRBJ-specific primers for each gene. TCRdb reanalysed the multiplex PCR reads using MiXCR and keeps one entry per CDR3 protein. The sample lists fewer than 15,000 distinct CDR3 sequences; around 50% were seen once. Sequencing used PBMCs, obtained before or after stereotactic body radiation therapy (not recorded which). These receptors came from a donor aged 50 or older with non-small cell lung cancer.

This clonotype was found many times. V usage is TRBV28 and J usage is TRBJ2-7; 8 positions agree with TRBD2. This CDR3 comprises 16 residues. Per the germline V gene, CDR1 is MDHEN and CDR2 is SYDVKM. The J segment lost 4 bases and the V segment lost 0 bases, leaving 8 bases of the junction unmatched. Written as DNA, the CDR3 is TGTGCCAGCAGTTTATGGGGAAGCGGGAGAGGGTACGAGCAGTACTTC. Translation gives CASSLWGSGRGYEQYF.

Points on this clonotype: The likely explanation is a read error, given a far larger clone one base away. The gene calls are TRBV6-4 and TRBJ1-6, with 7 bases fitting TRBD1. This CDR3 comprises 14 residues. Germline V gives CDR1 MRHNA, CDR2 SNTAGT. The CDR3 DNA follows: TGTGCCAGCAGAACCGGGACAGATAATTCACCCCTCAACTTT. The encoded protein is CASRTGTDNSPLNF.

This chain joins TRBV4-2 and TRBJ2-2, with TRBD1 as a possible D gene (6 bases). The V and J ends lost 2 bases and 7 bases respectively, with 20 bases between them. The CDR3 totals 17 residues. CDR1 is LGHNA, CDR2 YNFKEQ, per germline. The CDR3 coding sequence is TGTGCCAGCAGCCAATATATTGGACAGTGGTGGTACGGGGAGCTGTTTTTT. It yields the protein CASSQYIGQWWYGELFF.

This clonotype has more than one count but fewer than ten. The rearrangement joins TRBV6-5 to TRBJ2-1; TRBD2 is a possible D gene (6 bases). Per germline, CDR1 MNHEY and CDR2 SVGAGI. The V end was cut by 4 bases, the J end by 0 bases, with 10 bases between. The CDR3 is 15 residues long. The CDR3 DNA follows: TGTGCCAGCAGTTTCGCCGGGAGCTCCTACAATGAGCAGTTCTTC. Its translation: CASSFAGSSYNEQFF.

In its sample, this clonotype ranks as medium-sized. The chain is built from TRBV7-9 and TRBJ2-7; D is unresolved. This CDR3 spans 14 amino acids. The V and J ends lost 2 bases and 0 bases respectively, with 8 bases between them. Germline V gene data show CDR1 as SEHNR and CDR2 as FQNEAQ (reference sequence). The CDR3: CASSLTGNSYEQYF. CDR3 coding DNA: TGTGCCAGCAGCTTAACGGGCAACTCCTACGAGCAGTACTTC.

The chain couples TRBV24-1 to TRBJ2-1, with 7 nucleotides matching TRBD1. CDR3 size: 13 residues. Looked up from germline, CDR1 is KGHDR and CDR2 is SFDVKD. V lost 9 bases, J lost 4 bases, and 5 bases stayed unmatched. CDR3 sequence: CATQGTEYNEQFF. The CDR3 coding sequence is TGTGCCACCCAAGGGACAGAATACAATGAGCAGTTCTTC.

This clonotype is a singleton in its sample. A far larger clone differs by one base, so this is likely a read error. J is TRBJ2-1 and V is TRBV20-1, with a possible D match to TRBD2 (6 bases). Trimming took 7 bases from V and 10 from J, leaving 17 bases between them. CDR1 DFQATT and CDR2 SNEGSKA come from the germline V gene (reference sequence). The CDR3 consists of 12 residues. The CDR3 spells CSVRRGGYEQFF. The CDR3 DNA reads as TGCAGTGTCCGGAGAGGAGGGTACGAGCAGTTCTTC.

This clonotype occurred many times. CDR3 amino acids: CASREGWRAGYGYTF. DNA of the CDR3: TGTGCCAGTAGGGAAGGATGGAGGGCCGGCTATGGCTACACCTTC. The V gene is TRBV19, the J gene TRBJ1-2; D call uncertain. Germline CDR1 and CDR2: LNHDA and SQIVND (reference sequence). Trimming removed 6 bases at V and 4 bases at J, with 18 bases between. This CDR3 spans 15 amino acids. The entire variable domain, with the rest obtained from reference TRBV19 and TRBJ1-2, is as follows: DGGITQSPKYLFRKEGQNVTLSCEQNLNHDAMYWYRQDPGQGLRLIYYSQIVNDFQKGDIAEGYSVSREKKESFPLTVTSAQKNPTAFYLCASREGWRAGYGYTFGSGTRLTVV.

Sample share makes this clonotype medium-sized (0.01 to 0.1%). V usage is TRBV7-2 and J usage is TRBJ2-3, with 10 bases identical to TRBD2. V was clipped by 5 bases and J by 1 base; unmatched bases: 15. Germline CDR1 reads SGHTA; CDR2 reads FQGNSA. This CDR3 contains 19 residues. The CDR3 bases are TGTGCCAGCAGCGCCCAACTAGCGGGAAAGGTCGGCCGCACAGATACGCAGTATTTT. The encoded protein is CASSAQLAGKVGRTDTQYF. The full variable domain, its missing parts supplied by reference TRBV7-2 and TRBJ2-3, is GAGVSQSPSNKVTEKGKDVELRCDPISGHTALYWYRQSLGQGLEFLIYFQGNSAPDKSGLPSDRFSAERTGGSVSTLTIQRTQQEDSAVYLCASSAQLAGKVGRTDTQYFGPGTRLTVL.

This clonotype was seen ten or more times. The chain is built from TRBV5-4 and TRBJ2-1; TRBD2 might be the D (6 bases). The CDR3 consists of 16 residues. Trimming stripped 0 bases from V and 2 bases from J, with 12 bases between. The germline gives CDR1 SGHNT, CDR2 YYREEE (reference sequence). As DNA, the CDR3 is TGTGCCAGCAGCTTGGGTACGGGAGCCACCTACAATGAGCAGTTCTTC. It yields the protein CASSLGTGATYNEQFF. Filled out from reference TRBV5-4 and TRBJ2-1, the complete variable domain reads ETGVTQSPTHLIKTRGQQVTLRCSSQSGHNTVSWYQQALGQGPQFIFQYYREEENGRGNFPPRFSGLQFPNYSSELNVNALELDDSALYLCASSLGTGATYNEQFFGPGTRLTVL.

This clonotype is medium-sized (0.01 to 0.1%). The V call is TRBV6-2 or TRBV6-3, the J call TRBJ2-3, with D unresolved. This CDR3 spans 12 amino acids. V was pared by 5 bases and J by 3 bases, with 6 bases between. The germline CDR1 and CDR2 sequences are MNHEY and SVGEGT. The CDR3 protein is CASSESTDTQYF. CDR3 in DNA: TGTGCCAGCAGTGAATCAACAGATACGCAGTATTTT.

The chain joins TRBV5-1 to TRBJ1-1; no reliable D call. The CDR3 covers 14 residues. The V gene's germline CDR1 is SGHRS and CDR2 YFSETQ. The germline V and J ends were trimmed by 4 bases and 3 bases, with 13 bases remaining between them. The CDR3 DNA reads TGCGCCAGCAGCATAGTCCCAGCGGACACTGAAGCTTTCTTT. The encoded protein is CASSIVPADTEAFF. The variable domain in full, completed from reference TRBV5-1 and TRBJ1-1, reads KAGVTQTPRYLIKTRGQQVTLSCSPISGHRSVSWYQQTPGQGLQFLFEYFSETQRNKGNFPGRFSGRQFSNSRSEMNVSTLELGDSALYLCASSIVPADTEAFFGQGTRLTVV.

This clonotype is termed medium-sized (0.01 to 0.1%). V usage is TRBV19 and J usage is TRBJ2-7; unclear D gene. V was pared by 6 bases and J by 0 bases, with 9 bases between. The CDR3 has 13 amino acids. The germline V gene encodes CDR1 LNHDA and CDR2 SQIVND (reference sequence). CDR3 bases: TGTGCCAGTAGCGATGGAACCTCCTACGAGCAGTACTTC. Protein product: CASSDGTSYEQYF.

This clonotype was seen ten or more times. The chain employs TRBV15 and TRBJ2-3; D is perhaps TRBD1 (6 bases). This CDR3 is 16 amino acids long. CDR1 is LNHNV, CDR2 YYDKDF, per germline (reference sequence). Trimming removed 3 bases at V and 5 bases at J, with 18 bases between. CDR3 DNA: TGTGCCACCAGCAGGCCATACAGGGTCTCAGGAGATACGCAGTATTTT. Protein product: CATSRPYRVSGDTQYF.

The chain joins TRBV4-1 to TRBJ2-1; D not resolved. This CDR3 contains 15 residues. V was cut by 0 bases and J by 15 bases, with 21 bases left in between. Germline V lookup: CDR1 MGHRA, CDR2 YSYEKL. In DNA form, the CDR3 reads TGCGCCAGCAGCCAAGACTTCACAGAGGTGGACGGTAGGTTCTTC. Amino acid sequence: CASSQDFTEVDGRFF.

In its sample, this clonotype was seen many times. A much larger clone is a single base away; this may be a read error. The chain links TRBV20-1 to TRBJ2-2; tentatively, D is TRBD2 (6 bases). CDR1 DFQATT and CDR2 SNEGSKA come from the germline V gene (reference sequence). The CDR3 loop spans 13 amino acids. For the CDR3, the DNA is TGCAGTGCTAGCGGAACTAACACCGGGGGGCTGTTTTTT. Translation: CSASGTNTGGLFF.

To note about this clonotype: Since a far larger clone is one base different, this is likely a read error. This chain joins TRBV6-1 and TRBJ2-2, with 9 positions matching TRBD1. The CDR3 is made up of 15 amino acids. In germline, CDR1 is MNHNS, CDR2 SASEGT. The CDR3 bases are TGTGCCAGCAGTTCACAGGGGGCAGGGTCCGGGGAGATGTTTTTT. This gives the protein CASSSQGAGSGEMFF.

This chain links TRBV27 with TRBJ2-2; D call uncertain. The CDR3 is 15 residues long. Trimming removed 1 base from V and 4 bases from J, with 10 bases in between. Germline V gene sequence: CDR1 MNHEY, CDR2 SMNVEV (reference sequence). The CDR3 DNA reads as TGTGCCAGCAGTTTATTGATGATGGGCACCGGGGAGCTGTTTTTT. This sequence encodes CASSLLMMGTGELFF.

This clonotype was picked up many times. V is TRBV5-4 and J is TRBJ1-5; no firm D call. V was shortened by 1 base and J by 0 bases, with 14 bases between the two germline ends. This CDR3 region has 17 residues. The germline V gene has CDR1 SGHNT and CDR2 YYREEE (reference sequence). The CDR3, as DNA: TGTGCCAGCAGCTTGATGGTACAATCCTATAGCAATCAGCCCCAGCATTTT. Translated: CASSLMVQSYSNQPQHF. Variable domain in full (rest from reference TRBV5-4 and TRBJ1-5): ETGVTQSPTHLIKTRGQQVTLRCSSQSGHNTVSWYQQALGQGPQFIFQYYREEENGRGNFPPRFSGLQFPNYSSELNVNALELDDSALYLCASSLMVQSYSNQPQHFGDGTRLSIL.